This entry lists 13 T cell receptor beta chains sequenced from one sample in a study of tumor-infiltrating lymphocytes in primary liver carcinoma. The study co-extracted DNA and RNA from 20-30 mg of unsorted bulk tissue. Starting material of around 490 ng total RNA yielded TCR beta cDNA via a constant-region primer. Libraries of TCR beta came from three nested multiplex PCR rounds with slightly modified ARM-PCR. TRBV1-TRBV30 forward primers paired with a C-beta reverse primer were used in the first two PCR rounds, which ran approximately 10 cycles each. A single record per CDR3 protein comes from TCRdb applying MiXCR to the multiplex PCR reads. The data hold about 130,000 distinct CDR3 sequences, with 64% observed a single time. Sequencing used liver tumor tissue from sampling region 3. Regarding subset: tumor region T3, left-lateral pole. These receptors were collected from a woman aged 55 to 70 with primary liver carcinoma and hepatitis B virus infection.

For this clonotype: At one end the junction does not follow the germline gene, possibly because of a read error. V gene TRBV28 combines with J gene TRBJ2-1; TRBD2 matches at 11 bases. Germline assignment: CDR1 MDHEN and CDR2 SYDVKM. The CDR3 totals 22 residues. CDR3 loop: CASSRPFAVFLAGGGTGNEQLF. The CDR3 bases are TGTGCCAGCAGTCGCCCCTTCGCCGTTTTTTTAGCGGGAGGGGGGACGGGCAATGAGCAGCTCTTC.

A remark on this clonotype: No conserved phenylalanine or tryptophan is present at the end of the CDR3, so a read error is the likely explanation. It is unclear where the CDR3 begins or ends on the DNA, so no DNA is shown, and the CDR3 is as TCRdb lists it. The chain employs TRBV29-1 and TRBJ2-1; the table gives TRBD1 as D, unverified against the DNA. Germline CDR1 reads SQVTM; CDR2 reads ANQGSEA. Both ends counted, the CDR3 spans 14 residues. CDR3 sequence: CSVAGGQHYSEQLL.

As concerns this clonotype: A read error may produce the germline difference seen at one junction end. This sequence joins TRBV4-1 and TRBJ1-1; TRBD1 might be the D (6 bases). This CDR3 contains 17 residues. Germline V CDR1 and CDR2: MGHRA, YSYEKL. The CDR3 here is CASSQDGSGTWNTEAFF. The CDR3 DNA is TGCGCCAGCAGCCAAGATGGGTCGGGGACATGGAACACCGAAGCTTTCTTT.

As regards this clonotype: A clone one base away is much larger, so this may be a read error. This chain connects TRBV10-3 to TRBJ2-1, with 12 bases matching TRBD2. Germline CDR1 and CDR2: ENHRY and SYGVKD. The CDR3 has 17 residues. CDR3: CAISESLAGGPENEPFF. CDR3 in DNA: TGTGCCATCAGTGAGTCCCTAGCGGGAGGGCCGGAGAATGAGCCGTTCTTC.

On this clonotype itself: The junction departs from germline at one end; a sequencing error may be responsible. The V call is TRBV11-2, the J call TRBJ2-3; 8 bases are shared with TRBD2. The CDR3 is 15 residues long. The germline CDR1 and CDR2 sequences are SGHAT and FQNNGV. As DNA, the CDR3 is TGTGCCAACAGCTCCCGGGGGGGGGGTACAGATACGCAGTATTTT. Translated: CANSSRGGGTDTQYF.

This clonotype has ten or more counts. The chain recombines TRBV29-1 with TRBJ2-3, with 9 bases fitting TRBD2. Germline V gene lookup returns CDR1 SQVTM and CDR2 ANQGSEA. V was clipped by 5 bases and J by 0 bases; unmatched bases: 9. The CDR3 has 16 amino acids. CDR3 nucleotide sequence: TGCAGCGTTCGTGGGGTGACTAGCGGCAGCACAGATACGCAGTATTTT. Its translation is CSVRGVTSGSTDTQYF.

This clonotype was picked up a small number of times. A much larger clone lies one base from this, so it may be a read error. This rearrangement joins TRBV28 to TRBJ2-7; possibly TRBD1 for D (6 bases). Germline V gene data show CDR1 as MDHEN and CDR2 as SYDVKM. CDR3 length: 16 residues. The CDR3, as DNA: TGTGCCAGCAGCTCGCCCGGGACAAGGGTAATCTACGATCAGTACTTC. This gives the protein CASSSPGTRVIYDQYF.

In regard to this clonotype: A read error may explain this, as a much larger clone is one base away. The chain couples TRBV29-1 to TRBJ2-1; possible D gene TRBD2, 6 bases. The CDR3 has 14 residues. The germline V and J ends were trimmed by 4 bases and 6 bases, with 16 bases remaining between them. Germline V gene lookup returns CDR1 SQVTM and CDR2 ANQGSEA. CDR3 protein: CSVAAGGSLNEQFF. DNA for the CDR3: TGCAGCGTTGCAGCTGGGGGGTCCCTCAATGAGCAGTTCTTC.

Worth noting for this clonotype: At one end the junction does not follow the germline gene, possibly because of a read error. The chain employs TRBV11-3 and TRBJ2-3; a possible D gene is TRBD1 (6 bases). The CDR3 extends over 14 amino acids. Germline CDR1 SGHNT, CDR2 YENEEA. The CDR3: CASSHQTGTYTQYF. The CDR3 DNA reads TGTGCCAGCAGTCATCAGACAGGCACATATACGCAGTATTTT.

The gene calls are TRBV11-2 and TRBJ2-3; D perhaps matches TRBD2 (5 bases). The germline gives CDR1 SGHAT, CDR2 FQNNGV. This CDR3 comprises 15 residues. Trimming removed 3 bases from V and 7 bases from J, with 17 bases in between. CDR3 region: CASSFGRPPGNTQYF. As DNA, the CDR3 is TGTGCCAGCAGCTTTGGGAGACCCCCGGGGAATACGCAGTATTTT.

This clonotype was found once. One junction end disagrees with the germline gene, perhaps due to a read error. V usage is TRBV28 and J usage is TRBJ2-1; 10 nucleotides agree with TRBD2. CDR1 MDHEN and CDR2 SYDVKM come from the germline V gene. The CDR3 covers 13 residues. The DNA of the CDR3 is TGTGCCAGCAGCCTCGGGACTAGCGTTGAGCAGTCCTTC. This translates into CASSLGTSVEQSF.

Concerning this clonotype: This may be a read error: a much more frequent sequence differs by one nucleotide. The chain carries TRBV29-1 and TRBJ2-1; 8 bases match TRBD1. The CDR3 length is 15 residues. Losses at the gene ends were 1 base for V and 13 bases for J; bases not matched to a gene: 15. Germline V gene lookup returns CDR1 SQVTM and CDR2 ANQGSEA. The DNA for the CDR3 is TGCAGCGTTGAAGGGGGCCAGGGGGCTGGGGAGACCCAGTTCTTC. This gives the protein CSVEGGQGAGETQFF.

As DNA, the CDR3 is TGTGCCAGCAGTTTAAAGATGGACAGGGGGGGAACTATAACCAACACAGATACGCAGTATTTT. This translates into CASSLKMDRGGTITNTDTQYF. This rearrangement joins TRBV28 to TRBJ2-3; 10 bases match TRBD1. V lost 2 bases and J lost 2; bases outside the gene matches: 19. This CDR3 has 21 residues. CDR1 is MDHEN, CDR2 SYDVKM, per germline.